The source of this T cell receptor (beta chain) is a study of OX40 agonist ivuxolimab in advanced cancers. Study-level results: Researchers did not establish what antigens the expanded peripheral T cells target. Expanded clones were, on average, more numerous in CD8+ T cells than in CD4+.

To note about this clone: Its target is not known.

The protocol was immunoSEQ multiplex PCR, while the TCRdb copy is restricted to in-frame clones and leaves out a portion. Seen here are roughly 62,000 clones, 80% to 90% observed once, and the top ten hold 2.4%. The TCR was taken from an adult with an advanced solid tumor such as melanoma, head and neck, liver or kidney cancer. The sequencing used CD4+ or CD8+ T cells sorted from blood, collected in a trial of the OX40 agonist ivuxolimab.

For the CDR3, the DNA is TGCGCCAGCAGCCAGGACGGACACGCAGACAGAGGCTACACCTTC. It yields the protein CASSQDGHADRGYTF. The gene calls are TRBV4-1 and TRBJ1-2, with a possible D match to TRBD1 (5 bases). The CDR3 spans 15 residues. V was shortened by 3 bases and J by 8 bases, with 19 bases between the two germline ends. Germline V CDR1 and CDR2: MGHRA, YSYEKL.